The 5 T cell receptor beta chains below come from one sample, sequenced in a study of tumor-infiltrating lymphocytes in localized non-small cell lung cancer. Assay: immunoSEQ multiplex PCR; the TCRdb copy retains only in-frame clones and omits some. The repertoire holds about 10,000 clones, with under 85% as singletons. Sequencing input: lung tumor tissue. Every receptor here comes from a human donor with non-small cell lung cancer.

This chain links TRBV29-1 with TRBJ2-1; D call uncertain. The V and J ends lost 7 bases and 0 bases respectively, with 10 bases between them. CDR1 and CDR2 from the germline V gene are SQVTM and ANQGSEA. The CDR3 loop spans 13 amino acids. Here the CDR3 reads CSGLTSSYNEQFF. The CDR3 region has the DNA TGCAGCGGACTGACAAGCTCCTACAATGAGCAGTTCTTC.

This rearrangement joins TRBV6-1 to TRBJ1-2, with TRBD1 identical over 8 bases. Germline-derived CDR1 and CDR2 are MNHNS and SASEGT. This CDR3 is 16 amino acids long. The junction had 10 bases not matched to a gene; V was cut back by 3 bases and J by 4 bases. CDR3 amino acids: CASSELRTGTFYGYTF. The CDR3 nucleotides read TGTGCCAGCAGTGAGTTGAGGACAGGGACATTCTATGGCTACACCTTC.

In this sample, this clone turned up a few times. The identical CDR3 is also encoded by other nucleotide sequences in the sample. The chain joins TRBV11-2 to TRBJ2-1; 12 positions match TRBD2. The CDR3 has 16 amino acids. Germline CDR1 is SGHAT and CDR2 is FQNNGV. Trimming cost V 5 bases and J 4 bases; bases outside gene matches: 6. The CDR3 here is CASSLRLAGVYNEQFF. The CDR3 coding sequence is TGTGCCAGCAGCCTAAGACTAGCGGGGGTTTACAATGAGCAGTTCTTC.

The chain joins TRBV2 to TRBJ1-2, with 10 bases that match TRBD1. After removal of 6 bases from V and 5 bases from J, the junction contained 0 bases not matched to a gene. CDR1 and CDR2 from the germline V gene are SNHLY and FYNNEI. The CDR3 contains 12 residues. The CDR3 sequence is CASRGQGYGYTF. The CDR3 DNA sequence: TGTGCCAGCAGGGGACAGGGGTATGGCTACACCTTC.

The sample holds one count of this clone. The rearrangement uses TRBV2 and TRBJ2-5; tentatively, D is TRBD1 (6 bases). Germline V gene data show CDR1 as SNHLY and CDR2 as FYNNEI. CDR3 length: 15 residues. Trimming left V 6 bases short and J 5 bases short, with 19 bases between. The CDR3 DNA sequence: TGTGCCAGCAGAGACCACAGGGAACTGCGGGAGACCCAGTACTTC. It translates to CASRDHRELRETQYF.